The 30 T cell receptor beta chains below all came from one sample that was sequenced in a study of CD8 T cells in ankylosing spondylitis. Study-level results: Made up of about eight highly homologous variants, a TCR beta motif appeared characteristic of ankylosing spondylitis blood.

Their specific antigens are unknown. A single record per CDR3 protein comes from TCRdb applying MiXCR to the 5' RACE reads. The data contain some 700,000 distinct CDR3 sequences, 15% to 20% of them singletons. The sequenced sample was blood, either unsorted or a sorted T cell fraction (not recorded which). The receptors were sampled from a male donor with ankylosing spondylitis.

This clonotype was seen at least ten times. The chain uses TRBV12-3 or TRBV12-4 and TRBJ2-3; D gene ambiguous. This CDR3 region has 11 residues. The V gene lost 6 bases and the J gene lost 7 bases, with 8 bases spanning the gap. In DNA form, the CDR3 reads TGTGCCAGCAGCCCGGGTAATACGCAGTATTTT. Translation: CASSPGNTQYF.

The chain carries TRBV20-1 and TRBJ1-2; D unresolved. V was pared by 7 bases and J by 6 bases, with 18 bases between. There are 13 residues in the CDR3. CDR1 is DFQATT and CDR2 is SNEGSKA in the germline V gene (reference sequence). Here the CDR3 reads CSGTYPKNNGYTF. CDR3 coding DNA: TGCAGTGGGACCTATCCGAAGAATAATGGCTACACCTTC.

This clonotype was observed a few times. The CDR3 DNA reads as TGTGCCAGCAGCACTAGCGGAGCCTACAATGAGCAGTTCTTC. It yields the protein CASSTSGAYNEQFF. V gene TRBV9 combines with J gene TRBJ2-1, with 8 bases lining up with TRBD2. The trim removed 4 bases at V and 2 bases at J, leaving 2 bases unmatched. The germline V gene has CDR1 SGDLS and CDR2 YYNGEE. This CDR3 contains 14 residues.

This clonotype turned up a few times. The chain employs TRBV10-2 and TRBJ1-1, with a possible D match to TRBD1 (6 bases). Germline V gene sequence: CDR1 WSHSY, CDR2 SAAADI. This CDR3 region has 16 residues. Deletions cut 6 bases from V and 1 base from J, with 18 bases between. The CDR3 DNA reads as TGCGCCAGCAGCAATACAGGGTACGGGCCGAACACTGAAGCTTTCTTT. Protein sequence: CASSNTGYGPNTEAFF.

This clonotype has only a few counts. The V and J genes are TRBV12-3 or TRBV12-4 and TRBJ2-1; the D gene could be TRBD1 or TRBD2 (6 bases each). This CDR3 spans 18 amino acids. The V and J ends lost 7 bases and 0 bases respectively, with 22 bases between them. CDR3 amino acids: CASKRGQGWKSSYNEQFF. The CDR3 nucleotides are TGTGCCAGCAAACGGGGGCAGGGTTGGAAAAGCTCCTACAATGAGCAGTTCTTC.

In its sample, this clonotype was seen many times. This chain connects TRBV7-9 to TRBJ1-1; D might be TRBD1 (6 bases). Germline V lookup: CDR1 SEHNR, CDR2 FQNEAQ (reference sequence). Trimming removed 0 bases from V and 1 base from J, with 9 bases in between. The CDR3 consists of 15 residues. The CDR3 here is CASSLAGGGNTEAFF. The CDR3 bases are TGTGCCAGCAGCTTAGCCGGGGGCGGGAACACTGAAGCTTTCTTT. The full variable domain, completed using reference TRBV7-9 and TRBJ1-1, is DTGVSQNPRHKITKRGQNVTFRCDPISEHNRLYWYRQTLGQGPEFLTYFQNEAQLEKSRLLSDRFSAERPKGSFSTLEIQRTEQGDSAMYLCASSLAGGGNTEAFFGQGTRLTVV.

The sample holds a few counts of this clonotype. V gene TRBV7-9 combines with J gene TRBJ2-1; TRBD2 matches 12 bases. This CDR3 is built from 16 residues. The germline CDR1 and CDR2 sequences are SEHNR and FQNEAQ (reference sequence). Germline trimming cut 5 bases from V and 8 bases from J; bases unmatched to any gene: 10. The CDR3 here is CASSASLAGGFDEQFF. CDR3 sequence (DNA): TGTGCCAGCAGCGCGTCACTAGCGGGGGGTTTCGATGAGCAGTTCTTC.

Ten or more counts support this clonotype. V is TRBV12-3 or TRBV12-4 and J is TRBJ2-7, with a tentative D call TRBD1 (6 bases). The CDR3 consists of 14 residues. The germline V and J ends were trimmed by 4 bases and 3 bases, with 13 bases remaining between them. The CDR3 DNA sequence: TGTGCCAGCAGTTCGCCGGGACACCACTACGAGCAGTACTTC. Protein product: CASSSPGHHYEQYF.

This clonotype was counted a few times. The chain has TRBV5-1 and TRBJ2-5; 10 bases fit TRBD2. The CDR3 covers 18 residues. V was pared by 2 bases and J by 0 bases, with 10 bases of the junction left unmatched. CDR1 and CDR2 (germline): SGHRS, YFSETQ. The CDR3 DNA reads as TGCGCCAGCAGCTTAAAATCACTAGCGGGAAAAAACCAAGAGACCCAGTACTTC. Its translation: CASSLKSLAGKNQETQYF.

The table lists this clonotype with a few counts. The rearrangement joins TRBV5-1 to TRBJ2-3, with a tentative D call TRBD2 (6 bases). The germline gives CDR1 SGHRS, CDR2 YFSETQ. The V gene lost 3 bases and the J gene lost 10 bases, with 24 bases spanning the gap. The length of the CDR3 is 16 residues. CDR3 sequence: CASSSRPASEGSPQYF. The CDR3 coding sequence is TGCGCCAGCAGCTCCCGACCTGCTAGCGAGGGTTCGCCGCAGTATTTT. The full variable domain, completed using reference TRBV5-1 and TRBJ2-3, is KAGVTQTPRYLIKTRGQQVTLSCSPISGHRSVSWYQQTPGQGLQFLFEYFSETQRNKGNFPGRFSGRQFSNSRSEMNVSTLELGDSALYLCASSSRPASEGSPQYFGPGTRLTVL.

A few counts support this clonotype. This chain links TRBV9 with TRBJ1-1; 7 positions match TRBD1. Germline CDR1 reads SGDLS; CDR2 reads YYNGEE. The J segment lost 11 bases and the V segment lost 3 bases, leaving 10 bases of the junction unmatched. There are 13 residues in the CDR3. The CDR3 DNA is TGTGCCAGCAGCGAAACACCTACAGGGGAGGCTTTCTTT. It is translated as CASSETPTGEAFF.

This clonotype was seen more than once but under ten times. This chain's CDR3 is CASSTTSVPGEKLFF. The CDR3 coding sequence is TGTGCCAGCAGCACCACAAGTGTCCCAGGTGAAAAACTGTTTTTT. The rearrangement joins TRBV12-3 or TRBV12-4 to TRBJ1-4; no definite D call. The germline V and J ends were trimmed by 6 bases and 7 bases, with 18 bases remaining between them. CDR3 length: 15 amino acids.

V usage is TRBV11-1 and J usage is TRBJ2-5; 7 bases line up with TRBD1. The CDR3 sequence is 18 residues long. J was trimmed by 2 bases and V by 1 base; bases with no gene match: 13. The germline V gene encodes CDR1 SGHAT and CDR2 FQDESV (reference sequence). The CDR3 protein is CASSLEGQRIRHQETQYF. Written as DNA, the CDR3 is TGTGCCAGCAGCTTAGAGGGACAGCGGATTCGACATCAAGAGACCCAGTACTTC.

The V call is TRBV4-1, the J call TRBJ2-1; 9 bases are shared with TRBD1. With V trimmed by 1 base and J by 4 bases, 8 bases remained unmatched. The germline CDR1 and CDR2 sequences are MGHRA and YSYEKL. The CDR3 loop spans 17 amino acids. The CDR3 loop reads CASSQADRGVGYNEQFF. The CDR3 region has the DNA TGCGCCAGCAGCCAAGCGGACAGGGGAGTGGGATACAATGAGCAGTTCTTC.

This clonotype was seen only a few times. The chain employs TRBV2 and TRBJ2-2, with D tentatively TRBD2 (6 bases). This CDR3 has 14 amino acids. The germline V gene has CDR1 SNHLY and CDR2 FYNNEI. The V end lost 8 bases, the J end lost 4 bases, and 14 bases lay between the germline ends. The CDR3 DNA reads TGTGCCAGCCTGGGACTCCACGGCACCGGGGAGCTGTTTTTT. This sequence encodes CASLGLHGTGELFF.

In its sample, this clonotype was seen a few times. The chain has TRBV28 and TRBJ1-4; no reliable D call. This CDR3 contains 13 residues. In germline, CDR1 is MDHEN, CDR2 SYDVKM. The ends were cut back, 6 bases at V and 7 bases at J, with 12 bases in the middle. The CDR3 protein is CASSLHTGEKLFF. For the CDR3, the DNA is TGTGCCAGCAGCCTACACACGGGTGAAAAACTGTTTTTT.

This chain uses TRBV7-6 with TRBJ1-5; 7 positions match TRBD1. In germline, CDR1 is SGHVS, CDR2 FNYEAQ. Trimming cost V 1 base and J 4 bases; bases outside gene matches: 7. This CDR3 has 16 amino acids. The CDR3 loop reads CASSLVAGGENQPQHF. The CDR3 nucleotides are TGTGCCAGCAGCTTAGTTGCAGGGGGGGAGAATCAGCCCCAGCATTTT. The variable domain in full, completed from reference TRBV7-6 and TRBJ1-5, reads GAGVSQSPRYKVTKRGQDVALRCDPISGHVSLYWYRQALGQGPEFLTYFNYEAQQDKSGLPNDRFSAERPEGSISTLTIQRTEQRDSAMYRCASSLVAGGENQPQHFGDGTRLSIL.

This clonotype has just a few counts. V is TRBV5-5 and J is TRBJ1-5; D perhaps matches TRBD1 (5 bases). Germline assignment: CDR1 SGHKS and CDR2 YYEKEE (reference sequence). The CDR3 extends over 15 amino acids. Trimming cost V 0 bases and J 9 bases, with 16 bases left between them. The CDR3 is CASSLGGIRDRPQHF. DNA of the CDR3: TGTGCCAGCAGCTTGGGGGGGATTCGGGATAGGCCCCAGCATTTT.

The chain employs TRBV2 and TRBJ1-5; 7 bases align to TRBD1. CDR1 is SNHLY and CDR2 is FYNNEI in the germline V gene. The CDR3 length is 15 residues. V was pared by 3 bases and J by 4 bases, with 6 bases of the junction left unmatched. The CDR3 DNA reads as TGTGCCAGCAGTGACTCCGGGACAGCTAATCAGCCCCAGCATTTT. Translated, it gives CASSDSGTANQPQHF.

This clonotype has a handful of counts. The chain combines TRBV29-1 with TRBJ1-2; weak D call: TRBD1 (6 bases). The CDR3 contains 11 residues. V lost 2 bases, J lost 8 bases, and 9 bases lay in between. The V gene's germline CDR1 is SQVTM and CDR2 ANQGSEA. DNA of the CDR3: TGCAGCGTTGAATCCGGGGGCGGCTACACCTTC. It encodes CSVESGGGYTF.

V gene TRBV4-1 combines with J gene TRBJ1-2; D uncertain. V dropped 1 base and J dropped 0 bases, with 9 bases sitting between them. From germline, CDR1 is MGHRA and CDR2 YSYEKL. The CDR3 consists of 15 residues. The chain's CDR3 is CASSQGEGTNYGYTF. The CDR3 nucleotides read TGCGCCAGCAGCCAAGGGGAGGGAACTAACTATGGCTACACCTTC.

Only a few counts were recorded for this clonotype. This chain joins TRBV18 and TRBJ1-2, with D tentatively TRBD1 (5 bases). Germline V gene sequence: CDR1 KGHSH, CDR2 LQKENI. Deletions cut 1 base from V and 2 bases from J, with 11 bases between. The CDR3 extends over 15 amino acids. CDR3 loop: CASSPQTDPNYGYTF. CDR3 sequence (DNA): TGTGCCAGCTCACCACAGACAGATCCAAACTATGGCTACACCTTC.

This clonotype was detected only a few times. V usage is TRBV3-1 and J usage is TRBJ2-3; the D is unclear. From germline, CDR1 is LGHDT and CDR2 YNNKEL (reference sequence). The ends were cut back, 4 bases at V and 2 bases at J, with 13 bases in the middle. The CDR3 loop spans 15 amino acids. The DNA of the CDR3 is TGTGCCAGCAGCCGGACCTCCGCCCCCACAGATACGCAGTATTTT. This sequence encodes CASSRTSAPTDTQYF.

This clonotype was found a few times. The J gene is TRBJ2-3, the V gene TRBV5-1; TRBD2 is a possible D gene (5 bases). Germline V gene sequence: CDR1 SGHRS, CDR2 YFSETQ. V lost 0 bases and J lost 0, with 11 bases in between. CDR3 length: 16 amino acids. The CDR3 sequence is CASSLGPGGSTDTQYF. As DNA, the CDR3 is TGCGCCAGCAGCTTGGGGCCAGGAGGAAGCACAGATACGCAGTATTTT. Complete variable domain (other parts from reference TRBV5-1 and TRBJ2-3): KAGVTQTPRYLIKTRGQQVTLSCSPISGHRSVSWYQQTPGQGLQFLFEYFSETQRNKGNFPGRFSGRQFSNSRSEMNVSTLELGDSALYLCASSLGPGGSTDTQYFGPGTRLTVL.

This clonotype has only a few counts. V is TRBV6-1 and J is TRBJ1-1, with D hard to call. The CDR3 length is 14 residues. The V gene lost 5 bases and the J gene lost 6 bases, with 16 bases spanning the gap. Germline V gene sequence: CDR1 MNHNS, CDR2 SASEGT. CDR3 amino acids: CASSLHVSGAEAFF. The CDR3 DNA follows: TGTGCCAGCAGTCTCCATGTCTCTGGCGCTGAAGCTTTCTTT.

This clonotype was seen a few times. V gene TRBV5-6 combines with J gene TRBJ2-2, with 8 bases identical to TRBD1. There are 15 residues in the CDR3. Trimming cost V 3 bases and J 1 base; bases outside gene matches: 2. Germline V lookup: CDR1 SGHDT, CDR2 YYEEEE. The CDR3 loop reads CASSYGTGNTGELFF. The CDR3 DNA sequence: TGTGCCAGCAGCTACGGGACAGGGAACACCGGGGAGCTGTTTTTT.

This clonotype turned up a few times. This sequence joins TRBV29-1 and TRBJ2-3, with D maybe TRBD1 (5 bases). Germline CDR1 reads SQVTM; CDR2 reads ANQGSEA. The CDR3 is made up of 11 amino acids. V lost 7 bases and J 5 bases, leaving 10 bases between the germline ends. The CDR3 region has the DNA TGCAGCGCCCCAGGGTTAGATACGCAGTATTTT. This sequence encodes CSAPGLDTQYF.

This clonotype has ten or more counts. V and J are TRBV20-1 and TRBJ2-5; D call uncertain. Trimming stripped 7 bases from V and 1 base from J, with 10 bases between. The V gene's germline CDR1 is DFQATT and CDR2 SNEGSKA (reference sequence). This CDR3 is built from 12 residues. The CDR3 reads CSVPRSQETQYF. CDR3 bases: TGCAGTGTCCCCAGAAGCCAAGAGACCCAGTACTTC.

The V gene is TRBV16, the J gene TRBJ2-7, with D perhaps TRBD1 (6 bases). Trimming removed 3 bases at V and 6 bases at J, with 15 bases between. Germline V gene lookup returns CDR1 KGHSY and CDR2 FQNENV. CDR3 length equals 14 residues. CDR3: CASSQGARWAEQYF. CDR3 nucleotides: TGTGCCAGCAGCCAGGGGGCGAGGTGGGCCGAGCAGTACTTC.

The sample holds a few counts of this clonotype. The chain combines TRBV29-1 with TRBJ2-2; TRBD1 matches at 7 bases. Germline V lookup: CDR1 SQVTM, CDR2 ANQGSEA. The V and J ends lost 6 bases and 4 bases, in that order; junction bases with no gene match: 8. The CDR3 runs to 14 residues. CDR3 loop: CSVRQGVVTGELFF. CDR3 nucleotides: TGCAGCGTCCGACAGGGAGTCGTCACCGGGGAGCTGTTTTTT.